The rows below give T cell receptor beta chains drawn from one sample of a study of cytomegalovirus exposure and HLA in healthy donors. Assay: immunoSEQ multiplex PCR; the TCRdb copy retains only in-frame clones and omits some. The repertoire holds about 160,000 clones, about 71% seen once, with around 2.8% in the top ten. Sequencing used PBMCs. The receptors originated from a woman aged 30 to 39 in good health and CMV-seronegative. CDR3s include the opening cysteine and the closing phenylalanine or tryptophan. D genes are given only for firm matches. Clone size is stated in some rows and not others, as once, few, many or a class when expanded.

>TRBV18|TRBD2|NA|TRBJ2-7
CATLAGPNYEQYF
TGTGCCACCTTAGCGGGGCCCAACTACGAGCAGTACTTC
>TRBV28|NA|NA|TRBJ2-7
CASSLGQSPYEQYF
TGTGCCAGCAGTTTAGGACAGTCACCTTACGAGCAGTACTTC
>TRBV10-3|NA|few|TRBJ1-5
CAISESGSQGHF
TGTGCCATCAGTGAGTCGGGCTCCCAAGGGCATTTT
>TRBV7-2|TRBD2|NA|TRBJ2-1
CASSSAGTRFF
TGTGCCAGCAGCTCCGCCGGGACTAGGTTCTTC
>TRBV7-2|TRBD2|NA|TRBJ2-1
CASSPIAGVYNEQFF
TGTGCCAGCAGCCCTATAGCGGGAGTCTACAATGAGCAGTTCTTC
>TRBV27|NA|NA|TRBJ2-3
CATGGISSSQYF
TGTGCCACCGGGGGTATTTCTTCGAGTCAGTATTTT
>TRBV27|NA|NA|TRBJ2-7
CASSLRQASSYEQYF
TGTGCCAGCAGTTTACGTCAGGCGAGCTCCTACGAGCAGTACTTC
>TRBV5-1|TRBD1|few|TRBJ2-1
CASRQTGDGHEQFF
TGCGCCAGCAGACAGACAGGGGACGGTCATGAGCAGTTCTTC
>TRBV2|TRBD1|NA|TRBJ1-2
CASSGQGNYGYTF
TGTGCCAGCAGTGGACAGGGCAATTATGGCTACACCTTC
>TRBV7-8|NA|few|TRBJ1-2
CASSSISGGGYTF
TGTGCCAGCAGTTCTATTTCGGGGGGTGGCTACACCTTC
>TRBV7-2|NA|NA|TRBJ2-1
CASSLYEAGSHNEQFF
TGTGCCAGCAGCTTATACGAAGCGGGCTCTCACAATGAGCAGTTCTTC
>TRBV6-5|NA|NA|TRBJ2-1
CASSLGRQVRAQFF
TGTGCCAGCAGTTTGGGAAGACAGGTTCGCGCGCAGTTCTTC
>TRBV28|TRBD1|NA|TRBJ2-2
CASSSPGQGPPGELFF
TGTGCCAGCAGTTCACCGGGACAGGGGCCCCCCGGGGAGCTGTTTTTT
>TRBV13|TRBD1|NA|TRBJ2-7
CASSMRQGAKGEQYF
TGTGCCAGCAGCATGAGACAGGGGGCTAAAGGAGAGCAGTACTTC
>TRBV19|NA|NA|TRBJ2-3
CASTGLATHTDTQYF
TGTGCCAGCACCGGGTTAGCAACGCACACAGATACGCAGTATTTT
>TRBV11-3|TRBD1|NA|TRBJ2-6
CASSKGQKGQGASGANVLTF
TGTGCCAGCAGTAAAGGCCAAAAGGGACAGGGGGCCTCTGGGGCCAACGTCCTGACTTTC
>TRBV9|NA|once|TRBJ2-1
CASSVAYSSYNEQFF
TGTGCCAGCAGCGTAGCATACAGCTCCTACAATGAGCAGTTCTTC
>TRBV21-1|NA|NA|TRBJ1-6
CASSKVRSSNSPLHF
TGTGCCAGCAGCAAAGTTAGATCGTCTAATTCACCCCTCCACTTT
>TRBV28|NA|NA|TRBJ1-1
CASSPEIPGRDEAFF
TGTGCCAGCAGTCCCGAAATTCCCGGGCGGGATGAAGCTTTCTTT
>TRBV27|NA|few|TRBJ2-7
CASSLAVPHEQYF
TGTGCCAGCAGTTTAGCGGTTCCCCACGAGCAGTACTTC
>TRBV28|TRBD1|NA|TRBJ2-1
CASSPGSYRGEQFF
TGTGCCAGCAGCCCCGGGAGCTACAGGGGGGAGCAGTTCTTC
>TRBV18|NA|NA|TRBJ2-7
CASSPSVEGRNYEQYF
TGTGCCAGCTCACCCTCGGTGGAGGGCCGTAACTACGAGCAGTACTTC
>TRBV6-1|NA|few|TRBJ1-2
CASSGLTGISNYGYTF
TGTGCCAGCAGTGGCCTGACAGGCATATCTAACTATGGCTACACCTTC
>TRBV2|NA|NA|TRBJ2-1
CASRADYGGYNEQFF
TGTGCCAGCAGAGCCGACTACGGGGGCTACAATGAGCAGTTCTTC
>TRBV4-2|TRBD1|once|TRBJ1-5
CASSQGFDRDQPQHF
TGTGCCAGCAGCCAAGGATTCGACAGGGATCAGCCCCAGCATTTT
>TRBV7-9|NA|few|TRBJ1-6
CASSLTGALHF
TGTGCCAGCAGCTTAACAGGTGCCCTCCACTTT
>TRBV7-6|NA|NA|TRBJ2-2
CASSLVPFGPIANTGELFF
TGTGCCAGCAGCTTAGTCCCTTTTGGGCCGATCGCGAACACCGGGGAGCTGTTTTTT
>TRBV4-1|TRBD1|NA|TRBJ1-4
CASSRGQGNEKLFF
TGCGCCAGCAGCCGCGGACAGGGGAATGAAAAACTGTTTTTT
>TRBV13|TRBD1|NA|TRBJ1-2
CASSLAPGQGTNYGYTF
TGTGCCAGCAGCTTAGCCCCGGGACAGGGGACAAACTATGGCTACACCTTC
>TRBV10-3|NA|NA|TRBJ2-5
CAISDLGRRGQETQYF
TGTGCCATCAGTGACCTGGGGCGGAGGGGTCAAGAGACCCAGTACTTC
>TRBV5-6|NA|NA|TRBJ2-7
CASSLIADFSKPYEQYF
TGTGCCAGCAGCTTGATAGCTGACTTCTCAAAACCCTACGAGCAGTACTTC
>TRBV6-4|TRBD2|NA|TRBJ2-1
CASSLGLAGGNEQFF
TGTGCCAGCAGTCTCGGACTAGCGGGAGGGAATGAGCAGTTCTTC
>TRBV29-1|NA|NA|TRBJ2-1
CSATYNEQFF
TGCAGCGCTACCTACAATGAGCAGTTCTTC
>TRBV28|TRBD1|NA|TRBJ2-5
CASRDRARETQYF
TGTGCCAGCAGAGACAGGGCTAGAGAGACCCAGTACTTC
>TRBV4-1|TRBD2|few|TRBJ2-3
CASSQEVLAGDGVDFTDTQYF
TGCGCCAGCAGCCAAGAGGTACTAGCGGGAGACGGGGTGGATTTCACAGATACGCAGTATTTT
>TRBV19|TRBD2|once|TRBJ2-3
CASGDRNGRAPDTQYF
TGTGCCAGTGGGGATAGGAACGGGAGGGCCCCGGATACGCAGTATTTT
>TRBV5-4|TRBD2|NA|TRBJ2-1
CASSFRLAINEQFF
TGTGCCAGCAGCTTTCGACTAGCGATCAATGAGCAGTTCTTC
>TRBV19|TRBD1|few|TRBJ2-1
CASSTSETGVYNEQFF
TGTGCCAGTAGTACCTCCGAAACAGGGGTCTACAATGAGCAGTTCTTC
>TRBV6-1|NA|NA|TRBJ1-4
CASSESSNEKLFF
TGTGCCAGCAGCGAGTCTTCTAATGAAAAACTGTTTTTT
>TRBV15|TRBD2|NA|TRBJ2-7
CATTPTSGTSGYEQYF
TGTGCCACCACCCCAACATCCGGGACTAGCGGGTACGAGCAGTACTTC
>TRBV28|NA|NA|TRBJ1-3
CASSFEVRQFRNTIYF
TGTGCCAGCAGTTTTGAGGTTCGACAGTTCCGAAACACCATATATTTT
>TRBV10-2|TRBD1|NA|TRBJ1-5
CATRQGHQPQHF
TGCGCCACCCGACAGGGGCATCAGCCCCAGCATTTT
>TRBV2|TRBD1|NA|TRBJ2-7
CASSDLGQITYEQYF
TGTGCCAGCAGTGACTTGGGACAGATAACCTACGAGCAGTACTTC
>TRBV12-2|NA|NA|TRBJ2-5
CASRSRTSKETQYF
TGTGCAAGTCGCTCCCGGACTAGCAAGGAGACCCAGTACTTC
>TRBV2|NA|NA|TRBJ1-5
CASSGERINQPQHF
TGTGCCAGCAGTGGTGAGAGGATCAATCAGCCCCAGCATTTT
>TRBV7-2|NA|NA|TRBJ1-5
CASSLRGASNQPQHF
TGTGCCAGCAGCTTACGGGGGGCTAGCAATCAGCCCCAGCATTTT
>TRBV29-1|NA|NA|TRBJ2-2
CSVERNTGELFF
TGCAGCGTTGAACGGAACACCGGGGAGCTGTTTTTT
>TRBV7-9|TRBD2|once|TRBJ2-2
CSSSLPSGGGEYTGELFF
TGTTCCAGCAGCTTACCCTCGGGGGGGGGTGAATACACCGGGGAGCTGTTTTTT
>TRBV7-9|NA|NA|TRBJ1-2
CASSLSQGSGYTF
TGTGCCAGCAGCTTAAGTCAGGGGAGCGGCTACACCTTC
>TRBV7-9|TRBD2|NA|TRBJ2-1
CASSYGLVDNEQFF
TGTGCCAGCAGCTACGGACTAGTTGACAATGAGCAGTTCTTC
>TRBV7-9|NA|once|TRBJ2-1
CASAHVVRDEQFF
TGTGCCAGCGCCCACGTCGTGAGGGATGAGCAGTTCTTC